The 16 T cell receptor beta chains below all came from one sample that was sequenced in a study of shared clonotypes between healthy human individuals. TCRdb's table, derived via immunoSEQ multiplex PCR, lists solely in-frame clones and lacks some. In the table there are 2 million to 3 million clones, under 95% of which are singletons. The sample taken for sequencing was naive CD4+ T cells from PBMCs. Subset specified: CD45RA+ positively selected. Every receptor here comes from a man aged 18 to 30 in good health. Some clones in this sample may be carry-over from other donors' samples.

This clone occurred a few times. The same CDR3 arises from other DNA sequences in this sample as well. The DNA for the CDR3 is TGTGCCAGCAGTTTATCGCGGAACACTGAAGCTTTCTTT. It is translated as CASSLSRNTEAFF. The genes are TRBV27 and TRBJ1-1; no clear D. This CDR3 region has 13 residues. Germline V gene sequence: CDR1 MNHEY, CDR2 SMNVEV (reference sequence). Trimming cost V 0 bases and J 1 base, with 3 bases left between them.

V and J are TRBV4-1 and TRBJ1-4, with TRBD1 matching 7 bases. The CDR3 totals 15 residues. From germline, CDR1 is MGHRA and CDR2 YSYEKL. V was pared by 4 bases and J by 8 bases, with 10 bases of the junction left unmatched. The CDR3 DNA follows: TGCGCCAGCAGCCCGTCTGGACAGGAGGGCGAAAAACTGTTTTTT. This codes for CASSPSGQEGEKLFF.

CDR3 loop: CASSEAGGLYEQYF. CDR3 DNA sequence: TGTGCCAGCAGTGAAGCCGGGGGGCTCTACGAGCAGTACTTC. V is TRBV6-1 and J is TRBJ2-7; maybe TRBD2 (7 bases). From germline, CDR1 is MNHNS and CDR2 SASEGT. Trimming pared 0 bases from V and 3 bases from J, leaving 9 bases between. CDR3 length equals 14 residues.

The chain uses TRBV7-9 and TRBJ2-3, with D unclear. Trimming removed 5 bases at V and 4 bases at J, with 7 bases between. This CDR3 region has 12 residues. CDR1 SEHNR and CDR2 FQNEAQ come from the germline V gene (reference sequence). CDR3 sequence: CASSGFADTQYF. CDR3 sequence (DNA): TGTGCCAGCAGCGGTTTCGCAGATACGCAGTATTTT. Using reference TRBV7-9 and TRBJ2-3 for the parts outside the CDR3, the full variable domain is DTGVSQNPRHKITKRGQNVTFRCDPISEHNRLYWYRQTLGQGPEFLTYFQNEAQLEKSRLLSDRFSAERPKGSFSTLEIQRTEQGDSAMYLCASSGFADTQYFGPGTRLTVL.

This clone was recorded only once. This sample also contains other DNA sequences that code for the same CDR3. The chain joins TRBV28 to TRBJ1-2, with D hard to call. The CDR3 runs 13 residues. Trimming stripped 4 bases from V and 4 bases from J, with 10 bases between. Per the germline V gene, CDR1 is MDHEN and CDR2 is SYDVKM. This CDR3 is CASSSGGGYGYTF. The DNA of the CDR3 is TGTGCCAGCAGTTCCGGCGGAGGCTATGGCTACACCTTC.

Concerning this clone itself: This same CDR3 is encoded by further DNA sequences in the sample. This chain connects TRBV4-2 to TRBJ1-2; 8 bases match TRBD1. This CDR3 is 15 amino acids long. With V trimmed by 4 bases and J by 4 bases, 8 bases remained unmatched. CDR1 and CDR2 (germline): LGHNA, YNFKEQ. CDR3 nucleotides: TGTGCCAGCAGCCGGGAAGGACAGGGACCCTATGGCTACACCTTC. Translating it yields CASSREGQGPYGYTF.

The chain employs TRBV18 and TRBJ2-2; D is undetermined. V gave up 6 bases and J gave up 5 bases, with 19 bases separating them. The CDR3 is 16 residues long. Germline values: CDR1 KGHSH, CDR2 LQKENI. CDR3 nucleotides: TGTGCCAGCTCCCCCCAGAAGGCGAGAATAACCGGGGAGCTGTTTTTT. Encoded protein: CASSPQKARITGELFF. Supplemented by reference TRBV18 and TRBJ2-2, the full variable domain reads NAGVMQNPRHLVRRRGQEARLRCSPMKGHSHVYWYRQLPEEGLKFMVYLQKENIIDESGMPKERFSAEFPKEGPSILRIQQVVRGDSAAYFCASSPQKARITGELFFGEGSRLTVL.

The chain links TRBV5-1 to TRBJ2-7; 16 nucleotides line up with TRBD2. The CDR3 is made up of 15 amino acids. The V and J ends lost 4 bases and 5 bases, in that order; junction bases with no gene match: 3. Germline values: CDR1 SGHRS, CDR2 YFSETQ. CDR3 sequence: CASSQGLAGGDEQYF. As DNA, the CDR3 is TGCGCCAGCAGCCAGGGACTAGCGGGAGGGGACGAGCAGTACTTC.

The rearrangement joins TRBV7-2 to TRBJ1-4; 7 positions agree with TRBD1. CDR3 length equals 16 residues. V was clipped by 5 bases and J by 5 bases; unmatched bases: 11. Germline V CDR1 and CDR2: SGHTA, FQGNSA. CDR3 coding DNA: TGTGCCAGCAGCGACAGACCGGGACAGATCAATGAAAAACTGTTTTTT. It specifies CASSDRPGQINEKLFF.

This rearrangement joins TRBV11-2 to TRBJ2-1; 14 bases agree with TRBD2. The CDR3 contains 18 residues. Germline CDR1 and CDR2: SGHAT and FQNNGV. The V segment lost 5 bases and the J segment 9 bases; nucleotides outside the gene matches: 15. CDR3 residues: CASSHPRTSGRRDSEQFF. CDR3 sequence (DNA): TGTGCCAGCAGCCATCCCAGGACTAGCGGGAGGAGGGATTCTGAGCAGTTCTTC.

On this clone itself: This same CDR3 is encoded by further DNA sequences in the sample. This chain links TRBV11-2 with TRBJ2-7, with D hard to call. Germline-derived CDR1 and CDR2 are SGHAT and FQNNGV. Trimming left V 1 base short and J 2 bases short, with 3 bases between. This CDR3 spans 12 amino acids. For the CDR3, the DNA is TGTGCCAGCAGCTTAGCGGCCTACGAGCAGTACTTC. It codes for CASSLAAYEQYF.

The V call is TRBV7-2, the J call TRBJ2-5; 7 bases are a match to TRBD2. Trimming took 7 bases from V and 5 from J; bases not matched to a gene: 13. The CDR3 extends over 15 amino acids. Germline V gene sequence: CDR1 SGHTA, CDR2 FQGNSA. CDR3 amino acids: CASTEGAGVGETQYF. The CDR3 DNA is TGTGCCAGCACCGAAGGTGCGGGAGTAGGGGAGACCCAGTACTTC.

Only a few counts were recorded for this clone. This chain connects TRBV9 to TRBJ2-7; D may be TRBD2 (6 bases). CDR1 is SGDLS, CDR2 YYNGEE, per germline. V was shortened by 4 bases and J by 2 bases, with 10 bases between the two germline ends. This CDR3 is built from 13 residues. CDR3 bases: TGTGCCAGCAGCCGGGACTTCCCCTACGAGCAGTACTTC. Its protein is CASSRDFPYEQYF.

The chain couples TRBV2 to TRBJ2-2; D is perhaps TRBD1 (5 bases). Trimming pared 6 bases from V and 1 base from J, leaving 9 bases between. CDR3 length: 14 residues. Germline loops: CDR1 SNHLY, CDR2 FYNNEI. CDR3 amino acids: CASRTEQNTGELFF. The CDR3 DNA follows: TGTGCCAGCAGGACAGAACAGAACACCGGGGAGCTGTTTTTT.

This chain joins TRBV6-5 and TRBJ1-3; maybe TRBD1 (6 bases). In germline, CDR1 is MNHEY, CDR2 SVGAGI. Trimming cost V 5 bases and J 4 bases, with 12 bases left between them. The CDR3 totals 14 residues. For the CDR3, the DNA is TGTGCCAGCAGTGGGGGCCAGGGGGGAAACACCATATATTTT. Translating it yields CASSGGQGGNTIYF.

The chain joins TRBV19 to TRBJ1-4, with TRBD1 identical over 7 bases. Germline CDR1 and CDR2: LNHDA and SQIVND (reference sequence). This CDR3 comprises 14 residues. After removal of 6 bases from V and 3 bases from J, the junction contained 4 bases not matched to a gene. The CDR3 nucleotides are TGTGCCAGTAGAAAACAGGGGTCTAATGAAAAACTGTTTTTT. Translated, it gives CASRKQGSNEKLFF.